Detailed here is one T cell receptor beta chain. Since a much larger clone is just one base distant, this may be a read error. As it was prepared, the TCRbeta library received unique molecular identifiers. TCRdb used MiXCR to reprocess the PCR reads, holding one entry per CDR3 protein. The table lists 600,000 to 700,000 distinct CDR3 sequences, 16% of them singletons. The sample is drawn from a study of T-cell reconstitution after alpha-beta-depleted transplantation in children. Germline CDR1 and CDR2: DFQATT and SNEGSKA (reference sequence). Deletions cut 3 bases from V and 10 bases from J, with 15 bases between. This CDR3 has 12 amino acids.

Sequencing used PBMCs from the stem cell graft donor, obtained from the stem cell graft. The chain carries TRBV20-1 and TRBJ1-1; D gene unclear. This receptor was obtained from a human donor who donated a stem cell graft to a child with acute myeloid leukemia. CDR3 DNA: TGCAGTGCTAGGGTTGGGAAGGGTGTAGCTTTCTTT. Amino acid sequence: CSARVGKGVAFF.